This T cell receptor beta chain was captured in a study of identical twins. As for this clonotype: Antigen: not known.

A universal primer binding site was introduced by template switching. The final cDNA contained unique molecular identifiers. One entry per CDR3 protein, called by TCRdb with MiXCR from the 5' RACE reads. The profile shows 1.5 million to 2 million distinct CDR3 sequences, under 35% of them singletons. Notes on the study in general: High-abundance cord blood beta clonotypes had fewer insertions; memory repertoires showed none. Models, which agreed with sharing between unrelated individuals, nonetheless underestimated the out-of-frame TCR alpha sharing seen in monozygotic twins. Zero-insertion analyses were open to partial confounding by invariant MAIT and iNKT cells.

The specimen was cord blood. The clonotype originates from a newborn girl in good health.

The CDR3 protein is CASSWRGTAIGEQYF. CDR3 sequence (DNA): TGTGCCAGCAGTTGGAGGGGGACAGCCATAGGGGAGCAGTACTTC. J is TRBJ2-5 and V is TRBV27; D may be TRBD1 (7 bases). V was clipped by 4 bases and J by 11 bases, with 23 bases between them. Per the germline V gene, CDR1 is MNHEY and CDR2 is SMNVEV (reference sequence). This CDR3 has 15 residues.